The clone carrying this T cell receptor beta chain showed up just once. Its antigen is unidentified. The CDR3 runs to 17 residues. Looked up from germline, CDR1 is LNHDA and CDR2 is SQIVND (reference sequence). J was trimmed by 5 bases and V by 7 bases; bases with no gene match: 16. TCRdb keeps only in-frame clones here, not all; method: immunoSEQ multiplex PCR. Of about 110,000 clones detected, approximately 90% appear once; the ten largest clones hold approximately 1.2%. This record belongs to a study of OX40 agonist ivuxolimab in advanced cancers. General study findings and limits: At 0.1 to 3.0 mg/kg and by week 6, clonal expansion occurred in CD4+ and CD8+ blood T cells.

The chain links TRBV19 to TRBJ2-1; the match to TRBD2 covers 8 bases. The source material was CD4+ or CD8+ T cells sorted from blood, sampled in a trial of the OX40 agonist ivuxolimab. This clonotype originated in an adult with an advanced solid tumor such as melanoma, head and neck, liver or kidney cancer. Here the CDR3 DNA reads TGTGCCAGTAATGGGGGCCCATACGCGGGAGGTAACAATGAGCAGTTCTTC. Translated: CASNGGPYAGGNNEQFF.